The entry below gives a single T cell receptor (beta chain) sequence along with its context. Its antigen target is currently unknown. Base qualities are not at hand, and no much larger clone is one base apart. This entry is derived from a study of blood T cell repertoires in COVID-19 (dated by TCRdb to the early 2020s). For context, the study as a whole: Collaborator samples came from the United States, Italy and Spain and covered acute and convalescent phases of COVID-19. The material from the prospective study consisted of cDNA or gDNA derived from T cells, B-cell-depleted T cells, or PBMCs. The dataset comprised deeply sampled blood TCRbeta repertoires from subjects exposed to, actively infected with, or recovered from COVID-19. The repertoires were released in a freely available public database intended as a resource for research on the immune response to SARS-CoV-2. The samples were drawn from the first 160 participants of the ongoing ImmuneRACE study and from 1,254 subjects provided by 6 global collaborators. Sample metadata almost always included a de-identified subject ID, COVID-19 status, age in years and sex. Where available, HLA class I and class II types were taken from metadata supplied by the sample provider and were not determined by assay-based typing. Study-level results and caveats: The amount of clinical and demographic metadata varied by source and participant and was provided uncurated.

Whole blood was collected in K2EDTA tubes by collaborating institutions according to the institutions' own protocols. Collaborator samples were shipped for TCRbeta analysis as frozen whole blood, isolated PBMCs, or DNA extracted from either sample type. V and J lose 2 bases and 14 bases, and a span of 12 bases separates them. The CDR3 contains 13 residues, cysteine and phenylalanine counted. Only the CDR3 region is kept as DNA, spanning 39 bases read in frame from base 1. Taken from the germline V gene, the CDR1 and CDR2 loops are KGHDR and SFDVKD. TCRbeta CDR3 regions were amplified from genomic DNA using the immunoSEQ Assay, a bias-controlled multiplex PCR. In the authors' own workflow: Within the assay, amplification of reference gene primers was used to estimate how many nucleated cells each sample contained. To quantify the absolute abundance of each unique TCRbeta CDR3 rearrangement, sequence reads were collapsed and filtered. For each sample, productive Simpson clonality was calculated as the square root of Simpson's diversity index across productive rearrangements. TCRdb mirrors the immuneACCESS table, restricted to in-frame sequences. Some clones are absent from its copies; in checked studies, under half trace to an unresolved V gene, and the reason for the others is unknown. V, J and clone size are taken as reported in that table, and D and trimming were inferred from the DNA itself. The sample has approximately 73,000 clones on record, about 91% of them singletons. Together, the top ten hold about 10% of the sample.

The sequence is built from TRBV24-1 and TRBJ1-6, with the D gene not confidently named. Sequenced: peripheral blood. The receptor was isolated from a man of 80 years or more with acute or convalescent COVID-19. The DNA sequence follows: TGTGCCACCAGTGATTCGAGGCCGGGGACCCTCCACTTT. Translated, it reads CATSDSRPGTLHF.